Listed here is a single T cell receptor (beta chain). Its antigen is still unknown. This record belongs to a study of T cell repertoires and HLA-DP antigens. Overall study: CD4+ T cells were cocultured with HeLa cells expressing HLA-DP. Pre-culture CD4+ samples used 1,200 ng DNA versus about 220 ng for CD137+CD4+ sorts. Study conclusions and caveats: Clones undetected before culture averaged around 36% against one allele and around 50% against the other.

Amplification used primers for 54 TRBV and 13 TRBJ segments. Some clones are missing from TCRdb's copy, which holds only in-frame ones; the method was immunoSEQ multiplex PCR. This sample yields about 110,000 clones, of which 80% to 95% are seen a single time; about 0.25% belongs to the top ten. CDR1 LNHDA and CDR2 SQIVND come from the germline V gene (reference sequence). CDR3 size: 17 residues. V gave up 8 bases and J gave up 4 bases; unmatched junction bases: 13. The sequenced sample was CD4+ T cells from PBMCs. The chain couples TRBV19 to TRBJ2-1; TRBD2 agrees at 11 bases. The clonotype originates from a woman between 18 and 30 years old in good health and CMV-seronegative. CDR3 coding DNA: TGTGCCAGTCTCCCCAGGCAATCTAGCGGGAGGTACAATGAGCAGTTCTTC. Translating it yields CASLPRQSSGRYNEQFF.